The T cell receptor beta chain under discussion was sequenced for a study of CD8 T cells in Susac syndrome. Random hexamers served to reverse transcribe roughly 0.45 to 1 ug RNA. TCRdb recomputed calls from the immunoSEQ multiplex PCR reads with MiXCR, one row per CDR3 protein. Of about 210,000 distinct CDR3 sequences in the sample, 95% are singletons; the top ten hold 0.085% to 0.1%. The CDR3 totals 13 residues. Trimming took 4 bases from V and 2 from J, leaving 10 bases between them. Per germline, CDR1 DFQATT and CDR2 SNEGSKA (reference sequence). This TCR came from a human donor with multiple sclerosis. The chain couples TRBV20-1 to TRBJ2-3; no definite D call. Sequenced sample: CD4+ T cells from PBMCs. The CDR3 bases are TGCAGTGCTATGGGTCCAAACACAGATACGCAGTATTTT. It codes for CSAMGPNTDTQYF.